This T cell receptor beta chain is drawn from a study of cytomegalovirus exposure and HLA in healthy donors. Regarding this clone: One end of the junction varies from germline; a read error may be responsible.

The CDR3 loop spans 13 amino acids. Looked up from germline, CDR1 is ENHRY and CDR2 is SYGVKD. The method was immunoSEQ multiplex PCR; TCRdb's version includes in-frame clones alone and lacks a portion of them. The repertoire holds 55,000 to 75,000 clones, with 85% to 95% as singletons. This clonotype was sampled from a woman younger than 30 in good health and CMV-seropositive. The chain employs TRBV10-3 and TRBJ2-7, with D tentatively TRBD1 (6 bases). The sequencing sample was made of PBMCs. The DNA for the CDR3 is TGTGCCAGCAGTCAGGGGAATGCCTACGAGCAGTACTTC. It yields the protein CASSQGNAYEQYF.